This T cell receptor beta chain was sequenced in a study of blood T cell repertoires in COVID-19. For the study at large: PBMCs, B-cell-depleted T cells, or T cells provided the cDNA or gDNA that made up the material.

In the original processing: Researchers report that nucleated cell counts were estimated from reference gene primer amplification. Repertoires were generated with immunoSEQ multiplex PCR, while TCRdb's copy carries only in-frame clones and drops some. The D gene and trimming were derived from the DNA, and the V and J assignments and clone size from that table. The table includes about 160,000 clones, about 93% detected once. Deletions cut 0 bases from V and 2 bases from J, with 8 bases between. The CDR3 contains 15 residues. Germline assignment: CDR1 SGHDT and CDR2 YYEEEE. The V and J genes are TRBV5-6 and TRBJ2-2; no clear D gene. The receptor's source is a woman between 50 and 59 years old with acute or convalescent COVID-19. Sequencing was carried out using peripheral blood. The CDR3 nucleotides are TGTGCCAGCAGCTTGGGGAGAAGCAACACCGGGGAGCTGTTTTTT. Translating it yields CASSLGRSNTGELFF.